This T cell receptor (beta chain) was profiled in a study of control samples from healthy donors and cancer patients. The ends were cut back, 4 bases at V and 6 bases at J, with 13 bases in the middle. Germline lookup yields CDR1 SGHTS and CDR2 YDEGEE. This CDR3 is built from 14 residues. Data came from immunoSEQ multiplex PCR; TCRdb stores just in-frame clones and leaves some out. This sample yields some 150,000 clones, of which roughly 94% are seen a single time; more than 13% belongs to the top ten. The sequence derives from a man aged 55 to 70 with colorectal cancer. The genes are TRBV5-8 and TRBJ1-4, with D unclear. The sequencing input was PBMCs. CDR3 DNA sequence: TGTGCCAGCAGCCCGGGAGTTTTTGATGAAAAACTGTTTTTT. This translates into CASSPGVFDEKLFF.